This T cell receptor (beta chain) stems from a study of blood T cell repertoires in COVID-19. The CDR3 contains 13 residues. Germline CDR1 reads SNHLY; CDR2 reads FYNNEI. The trim removed 6 bases at V and 7 bases at J, leaving 5 bases unmatched. Sequencing was performed with immunoSEQ multiplex PCR; in TCRdb, only in-frame clones are kept and a portion is missing. The profile covers more than 120,000 clones, with just under 90% appearing a single time and less than 10% taken by the ten largest. The source is a woman aged 50 to 60 with active or convalescent COVID-19. The rearrangement joins TRBV2 to TRBJ1-2; 10 bases fit TRBD1. Sequenced: peripheral blood. CDR3 in amino acids: CASSRTGGGGYTF. CDR3 coding DNA: TGTGCCAGCAGCCGGACAGGGGGAGGTGGCTACACCTTC.